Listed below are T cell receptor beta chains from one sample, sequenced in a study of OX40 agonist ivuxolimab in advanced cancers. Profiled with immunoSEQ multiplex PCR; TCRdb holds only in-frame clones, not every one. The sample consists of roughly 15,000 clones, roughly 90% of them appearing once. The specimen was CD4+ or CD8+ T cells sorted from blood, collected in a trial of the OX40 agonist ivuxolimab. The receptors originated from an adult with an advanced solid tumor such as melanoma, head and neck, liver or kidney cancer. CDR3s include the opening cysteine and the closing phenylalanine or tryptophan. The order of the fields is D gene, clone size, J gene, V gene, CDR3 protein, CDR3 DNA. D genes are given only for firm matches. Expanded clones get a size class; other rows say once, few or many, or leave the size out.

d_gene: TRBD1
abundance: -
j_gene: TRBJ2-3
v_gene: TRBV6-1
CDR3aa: CASSEVAGGTDTQYF
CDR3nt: TGTGCCAGCAGTGAAGTGGCAGGGGGAACAGATACGCAGTATTTT

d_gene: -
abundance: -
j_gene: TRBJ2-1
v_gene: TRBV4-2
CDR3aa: CASSQDGGGGPNEQFF
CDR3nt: TGTGCCAGCAGCCAAGATGGAGGGGGGGGCCCCAATGAGCAGTTCTTC

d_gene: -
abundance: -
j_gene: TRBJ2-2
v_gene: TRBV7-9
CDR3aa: CASSLKLAGELFF
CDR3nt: TGTGCCAGCAGCTTAAAACTCGCCGGGGAGCTGTTTTTT

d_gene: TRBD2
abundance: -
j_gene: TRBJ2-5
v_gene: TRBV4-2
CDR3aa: CASSPTAGGGKTQYF
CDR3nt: TGTGCCAGCAGCCCAACCGCGGGGGGCGGGAAGACCCAGTACTTC

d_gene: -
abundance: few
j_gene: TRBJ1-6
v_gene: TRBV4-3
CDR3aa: CASSQLNYRVNNSPLHF
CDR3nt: TGCGCCAGCAGCCAATTAAACTACAGGGTAAACAATTCACCCCTCCACTTT

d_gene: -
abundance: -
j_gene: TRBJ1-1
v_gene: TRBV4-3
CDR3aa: CASSQEFAGRTEAFF
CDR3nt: TGCGCCAGCAGCCAAGAGTTCGCAGGAAGGACTGAAGCTTTCTTT

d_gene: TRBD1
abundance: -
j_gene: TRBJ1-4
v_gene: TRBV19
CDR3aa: CATGLNRGNEKLFF
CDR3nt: TGTGCCACCGGGCTGAACAGGGGGAATGAAAAACTGTTTTTT

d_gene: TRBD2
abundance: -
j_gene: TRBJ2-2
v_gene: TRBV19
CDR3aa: CASNPTSGVYGELFF
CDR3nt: TGTGCCAGTAACCCGACTAGCGGAGTCTACGGGGAGCTGTTTTTT

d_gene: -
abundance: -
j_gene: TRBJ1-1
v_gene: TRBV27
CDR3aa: CASSFLGIMNTEAFF
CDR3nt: TGTGCCAGCAGTTTCCTGGGGATTATGAACACTGAAGCTTTCTTT

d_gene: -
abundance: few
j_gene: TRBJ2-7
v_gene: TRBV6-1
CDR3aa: CASSEKRGAWGEQYF
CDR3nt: TGTGCCAGCAGTGAAAAGCGTGGGGCTTGGGGCGAGCAGTACTTC

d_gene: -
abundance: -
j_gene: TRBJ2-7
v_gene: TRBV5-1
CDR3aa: CASSGVFHEQYF
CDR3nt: TGCGCCAGCAGTGGGGTTTTCCACGAGCAGTACTTC

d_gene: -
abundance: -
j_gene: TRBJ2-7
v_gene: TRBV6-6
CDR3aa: CASSDIDSPHEQYF
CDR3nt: TGTGCCAGCAGTGATATCGACAGTCCGCACGAGCAGTACTTC

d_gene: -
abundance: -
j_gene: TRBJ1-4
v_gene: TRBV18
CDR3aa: CASSYEGGEKLFF
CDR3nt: TGTGCCAGCTCATACGAGGGAGGTGAAAAACTGTTTTTT

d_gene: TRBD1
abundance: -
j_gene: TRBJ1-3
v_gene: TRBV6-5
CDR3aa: CASSKGASGNTIYF
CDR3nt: TGTGCCAGCAGCAAGGGGGCGTCAGGAAACACCATATATTTT

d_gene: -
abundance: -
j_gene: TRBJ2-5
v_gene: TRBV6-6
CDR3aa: CASSPLVEGRETQYF
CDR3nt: TGTGCCAGCAGTCCCCTCGTCGAGGGGCGGGAGACCCAGTACTTC